Below are 15 T cell receptor beta chains sequenced from a single sample in a study of lymphopenia after photon versus proton radiotherapy. TCRdb's table, derived via immunoSEQ multiplex PCR, lists solely in-frame clones and lacks some. The sample lists 55,000 to 70,000 clones; around 86% were seen once. The sequencing here drew on peripheral blood, taken from a patient treated with proton-based radiotherapy. The receptors were gathered from a man older than 75 with esophageal cancer.

The V gene is TRBV18, the J gene TRBJ2-2, with D perhaps given as TRBD1 or TRBD2 (5 bases each). The CDR3 length is 15 residues. Between the trimmed V and J ends, which lost 1 base and 5 bases, there was a span of 11 bases. Germline V gene sequence: CDR1 KGHSH, CDR2 LQKENI. The CDR3 region is CASSPRIGETGELFF. CDR3 nucleotides: TGTGCCAGCTCACCACGTATAGGGGAGACCGGGGAGCTGTTTTTT.

This chain uses TRBV4-1 with TRBJ2-1, with 7 bases fitting TRBD1. Germline V lookup: CDR1 MGHRA, CDR2 YSYEKL. The trim removed 6 bases at V and 2 bases at J, leaving 4 bases unmatched. This CDR3 has 14 amino acids. The CDR3 protein is CASRRTGAYNEQFF. In nucleotides, the CDR3 is TGCGCCAGCAGGCGAACAGGGGCCTACAATGAGCAGTTCTTC.

This clone occurred once. The same CDR3 also results from other DNA sequences found in this sample. The CDR3 DNA is TGTGCCAGCAGCTTAAGCGGAGTAGGGTCGTATGGCTACACCTTC. Its translation: CASSLSGVGSYGYTF. This rearrangement joins TRBV13 to TRBJ1-2; no firm D call. Trimming removed 2 bases from V and 5 bases from J, with 15 bases in between. This CDR3 spans 15 amino acids. The germline gives CDR1 PRHDT, CDR2 FYEKMQ (reference sequence). Combining the CDR3 with reference TRBV13 and TRBJ1-2 gives the whole variable domain AAGVIQSPRHLIKEKRETATLKCYPIPRHDTVYWYQQGPGQDPQFLISFYEKMQSDKGSIPDRFSAQQFSDYHSELNMSSLELGDSALYFCASSLSGVGSYGYTFGSGTRLTVV.

In DNA, the CDR3 is TGTGCCTGGGGCCCGGCCCCGGGGCCCCAGCATTTT. The encoded protein is CAWGPAPGPQHF. J is TRBJ1-5 and V is TRBV30; D is ambiguous. The germline V gene encodes CDR1 GTSNPN and CDR2 SVGIG (reference sequence). CDR3 size: 12 residues. V was shortened by 5 bases and J by 9 bases, with 14 bases between the two germline ends.

This clone was seen only a few times. The chain carries TRBV27 and TRBJ1-4; the D is unclear. The CDR3 is made up of 15 amino acids. From germline, CDR1 is MNHEY and CDR2 SMNVEV (reference sequence). V gave up 2 bases and J gave up 3 bases, with 10 bases separating them. CDR3 coding DNA: TGTGCCAGCAGTTTAATGGGTCGGTCTAATGAAAAACTGTTTTTT. Translation gives CASSLMGRSNEKLFF.

The chain uses TRBV6-1 and TRBJ1-2; D is unresolved. Trimming removed 7 bases from V and 3 bases from J, with 18 bases in between. Germline loops: CDR1 MNHNS, CDR2 SASEGT. There are 15 residues in the CDR3. CDR3 region: CASTGGRVGDYGYTF. As DNA, the CDR3 is TGTGCCAGCACCGGCGGGAGGGTTGGGGACTATGGCTACACCTTC.

The chain employs TRBV10-2 and TRBJ2-7; D not certain. Trimming took off 1 base at V and 1 base at J, with 8 bases between the two ends. The CDR3 runs to 14 residues. Germline V gene sequence: CDR1 WSHSY, CDR2 SAAADI. DNA for the CDR3: TGCGCCAGCAGTGAGTTAATGATTTCCTACGAGCAGTACTTC. Translated, it gives CASSELMISYEQYF.

On this clone itself: The junction departs from the called germline gene at one end, perhaps through a read error. The chain carries TRBV6-1 and TRBJ2-7; possibly TRBD1 for D (6 bases). CDR1 and CDR2 (germline): MNHNS, SASEGT. This CDR3 is 11 amino acids long. In DNA form, the CDR3 reads TGTGCCAGCAGTGAGTTCGGACAGCTAAACTTC. Translated: CASSEFGQLNF.

The chain employs TRBV6-5 and TRBJ1-4, with 8 positions matching TRBD1. The germline CDR1 and CDR2 sequences are MNHEY and SVGAGI. The CDR3 totals 14 residues. V lost 2 bases, J lost 11 bases, and 7 bases stayed unmatched. This CDR3 reads CASSYLGAGGKLFF. In DNA, the CDR3 is TGTGCCAGCAGTTACCTCGGGGCAGGGGGCAAACTGTTTTTT.

As DNA, the CDR3 is TGTGCCAGCAGCTTAGTTCCGGACCAGGCAGGAGATACGCAGTATTTT. The encoded protein is CASSLVPDQAGDTQYF. V and J are TRBV11-2 and TRBJ2-3; D gene uncertain. The germline V gene encodes CDR1 SGHAT and CDR2 FQNNGV. The CDR3 is 16 amino acids. Trimming shortened V by 1 base and J by 5 bases, and 16 bases separated the two germline ends. The full variable domain, in which reference TRBV11-2 and TRBJ2-3 provide the parts outside the CDR3, is EAGVAQSPRYKIIEKRQSVAFWCNPISGHATLYWYQQILGQGPKLLIQFQNNGVVDDSQLPKDRFSAERLKGVDSTLKIQPAKLEDSAVYLCASSLVPDQAGDTQYFGPGTRLTVL.

This rearrangement joins TRBV7-9 to TRBJ2-1, with unresolved D. Germline assignment: CDR1 SEHNR and CDR2 FQNEAQ (reference sequence). The CDR3 runs 19 residues. V was cut by 4 bases and J by 0 bases, with 22 bases left in between. CDR3 region: CASSSVGYYPRGSYNEQFF. Here the CDR3 DNA reads TGTGCCAGCAGCTCCGTTGGCTACTACCCCAGAGGCTCCTACAATGAGCAGTTCTTC.

The gene calls are TRBV10-1 and TRBJ2-3, with 11 bases fitting TRBD2. Germline CDR1 is WNHNN and CDR2 is SYGVQD (reference sequence). V was pared by 0 bases and J by 5 bases, with 7 bases of the junction left unmatched. This CDR3 is 17 amino acids long. The CDR3 is CASSESWLAGGVDTQYF. The CDR3 DNA sequence: TGCGCCAGCAGTGAGTCGTGGCTAGCGGGAGGCGTAGATACGCAGTATTTT.

This rearrangement joins TRBV11-2 to TRBJ2-2, with 9 positions matching TRBD2. J was trimmed by 5 bases and V by 6 bases; bases with no gene match: 4. The CDR3 extends over 14 amino acids. The V gene's germline CDR1 is SGHAT and CDR2 FQNNGV. CDR3 sequence reads: CASRSLAGTGELFF. The DNA for the CDR3 is TGTGCCAGCAGGAGTCTAGCGGGGACCGGGGAGCTGTTTTTT.

V and J are TRBV11-2 and TRBJ1-5, with no clear D. The germline gives CDR1 SGHAT, CDR2 FQNNGV. This CDR3 has 14 amino acids. V lost 0 bases and J lost 3, with 6 bases in between. The CDR3 is CASSLERYNQPQHF. CDR3 nucleotide sequence: TGTGCCAGCAGCTTAGAAAGATACAATCAGCCCCAGCATTTT. Supplemented by reference TRBV11-2 and TRBJ1-5, the full variable domain reads EAGVAQSPRYKIIEKRQSVAFWCNPISGHATLYWYQQILGQGPKLLIQFQNNGVVDDSQLPKDRFSAERLKGVDSTLKIQPAKLEDSAVYLCASSLERYNQPQHFGDGTRLSIL.

This clone showed up just once. The chain couples TRBV4-3 to TRBJ1-1; TRBD1 agrees at 9 bases. Germline V lookup: CDR1 LGHNA, CDR2 YSLEER. With V trimmed by 4 bases and J by 6 bases, 3 bases remained unmatched. CDR3 length: 13 residues. CDR3 region: CASSPWTGAEAFF. For the CDR3, the DNA is TGCGCCAGCAGCCCATGGACAGGGGCTGAAGCTTTCTTT.